Listed here are 6 T cell receptor beta chains from one sample, sequenced in a study of human T cells and chemical hapten exposure. TCRdb re-called the RACE reads through MiXCR, storing one row per CDR3 protein. The sample shows over 70,000 distinct CDR3 sequences, around 8.8% of them seen only once. Indicated time point: patch test 2, 6 weeks after DPC sensitization. As for treatment: therapeutic diphenylcyclopropenone sensitization with weekly scalp DPC. This sample comprised whole blood, obtained in connection with sensitization to the hapten diphenylcyclopropenone (DPC). The receptor source for this set is a woman aged 45-65 years with alopecia areata. Some clones in this sample may be carry-over from other donors' samples.

The CDR3 reads CASSGTRGGTYEQYF. DNA of the CDR3: TGTGCCAGCAGCGGTACTAGGGGGGGAACCTACGAGCAGTACTTC. The V call is TRBV9, the J call TRBJ2-7; TRBD2 is a possible D gene (7 bases). The V and J ends lost 3 bases and 2 bases respectively, with 15 bases between them. CDR1 and CDR2 from the germline V gene are SGDLS and YYNGEE. There are 15 residues in the CDR3.

The chain links TRBV7-9 to TRBJ1-1; TRBD1 agrees at 7 bases. V lost 5 bases, J lost 3 bases, and 3 bases stayed unmatched. The CDR3 totals 13 residues. Germline-derived CDR1 and CDR2 are SEHNR and FQNEAQ (reference sequence). CDR3 amino acids: CASSPTGDTEAFF. The CDR3, as DNA: TGTGCCAGCAGCCCAACAGGGGACACTGAAGCTTTCTTT.

The gene calls are TRBV9 and TRBJ2-1; 7 bases map to TRBD1. CDR3 length: 16 residues. The junction had 14 bases not matched to a gene; V was cut back by 3 bases and J by 8 bases. Germline V gives CDR1 SGDLS, CDR2 YYNGEE. In DNA form, the CDR3 reads TGTGCCAGCAGCGGGACCGGGACAGAGGTGGGGTATGAGCAGTTCTTC. Translation: CASSGTGTEVGYEQFF.

This clonotype came up many times. The chain joins TRBV12-3 or TRBV12-4 to TRBJ1-1, with 9 nucleotides matching TRBD1. Germline trimming cut 6 bases from V and 3 bases from J; bases unmatched to any gene: 2. CDR3 length: 13 amino acids. For the CDR3, the DNA is TGTGCCAGCAGACAGGGGGCGCACACTGAAGCTTTCTTT. It codes for CASRQGAHTEAFF.

The genes are TRBV6-5 and TRBJ1-1; D gene unclear. The germline V gene has CDR1 MNHEY and CDR2 SVGAGI. CDR3 length: 14 amino acids. The ends were cut back, 2 bases at V and 0 bases at J, with 7 bases in the middle. CDR3 amino acids: CASSYERLNTEAFF. The CDR3 DNA sequence: TGTGCCAGCAGTTACGAGAGGTTGAACACTGAAGCTTTCTTT.

This clonotype came up many times. The rearrangement links TRBV5-1 to TRBJ1-5; D uncertain. Germline-derived CDR1 and CDR2 are SGHRS and YFSETQ. Trimming cost V 0 bases and J 5 bases, with 9 bases left between them. This CDR3 is 14 amino acids long. CDR3 coding DNA: TGCGCCAGCAGCTTGGGGCCCCCAGATCAGCCCCAGCATTTT. Encoded protein: CASSLGPPDQPQHF.